This T cell receptor (beta chain) was recovered during a study of identical twins (dated by TCRdb to 2015 to 2016). Notes on the research overall: TCR alpha and beta repertoires from monozygotic twins, unrelated adults of various ages and cord blood were deep-sequenced to test whether fetal clonotypes persist. Replicate twin experiments were performed at different times using different library preparation protocols to rule out contamination.

The library was made by 5' RACE. Sequenced on an Illumina HiSeq 2000. Template switching added a universal primer binding site, and the final cDNA carried a unique molecular identifier that allowed TCR cDNA molecules to be counted accurately. First-strand cDNA for TCR alpha and beta chains was synthesized from specific primers in the conserved constant-segment region. Each cDNA library was double barcoded, with a SMART-Mk sample barcode plus Illumina barcodes, to control for contamination. TruSeq adapter sequences and Illumina sample barcodes were added in two successive PCR steps. Sequencing of the TCR alpha and beta cDNA libraries was done on the Illumina HiSeq platform using custom primers. The paper's processing steps were these. Raw reads were processed with MiGEC to extract unique molecular identifiers, and MiXCR was used to determine CDR3 positions. For each individual, recombination models were inferred using an EM algorithm with the repgenHMM and IGoR tools. Shared clonotype analysis was performed with the tcR package in R, normalizing sharing by the product of cloneset sizes. To study raw recombination without the effects of thymic and clonal selection, out-of-frame nonproductive sequences were analyzed. TCRdb reworked the public reads: Q25 trimming with fastp, MiXCR clone assembly, productive beta chains retained. Each CDR3 protein appears once, grouped with its most common genes and DNA. V and J calls and clone size were set by TCRdb, not the authors. The sample table holds around 680,000 distinct CDR3 sequences, of which 8.6% were seen once. The ten largest account for roughly 0.97% of the sample.

Deletion took 0 bases off V and 6 bases off J, with a span of 9 bases between the germline ends. The CDR3 spans 13 residues, from the cysteine through the phenylalanine. Here the CDR3 DNA is all that survives: 39 bases in frame from base 1. The germline V gene (reference sequence) yields LNHNV for CDR1 and YYDKDF for CDR2. The paper's findings and limits, for the study overall: Out-of-frame TCR alpha sharing in monozygotic twins was systematically underestimated by recombination models, whereas sharing between unrelated individuals was in agreement with the recombination models. Zero-insertion analyses could be partly confounded by invariant T cells such as MAIT and iNKT, though diverse VJ usage argued against such confounding for most clonotypes. Excess twin sharing in beta out-of-frame sequences was weaker because fewer shared sequences lowered the signal-to-noise ratio. Fewer insertions were carried by abundant cord blood beta clonotypes, a similar but weaker trend appeared in young adult naive repertoires, and no such trend appeared in memory repertoires. Because the same donors could not be followed over many years, the conclusions relied on cross-sectional statistical analysis. Compared with coincidental sharing between unrelated individuals, out-of-frame TCR alpha sequences shared between twins showed an excess of sequences with low generation probability.

Only healthy Caucasian donors were included. Three pairs of female monozygotic twins, all aged about 18 to 29 years, made up the twin cohort. The RNA used for TCR libraries was isolated from peripheral blood mononuclear cells. This clonotype has ten or more counts. Its antigen is currently not known. There are no base qualities to consult, and no much larger clone falls within one base. These sequences were also reported in another study, on yellow fever vaccine responses in identical twins. As the second study states: The T cell response to vaccination in identical twins was reported by the authors to appear partly convergent and partly personalized. In identical twins, the study followed T cell clones that responded to the vaccine with precision.

This sequence originates from a woman younger than 30 in good health. The rearrangement combines TRBV15 with TRBJ2-7, with the D gene uncertain. Input material: PBMCs. The nucleotides read TGTGCCACCAGCAGAGAGGGGTTGACCGAGCAGTACTTC. Its protein is CATSREGLTEQYF.